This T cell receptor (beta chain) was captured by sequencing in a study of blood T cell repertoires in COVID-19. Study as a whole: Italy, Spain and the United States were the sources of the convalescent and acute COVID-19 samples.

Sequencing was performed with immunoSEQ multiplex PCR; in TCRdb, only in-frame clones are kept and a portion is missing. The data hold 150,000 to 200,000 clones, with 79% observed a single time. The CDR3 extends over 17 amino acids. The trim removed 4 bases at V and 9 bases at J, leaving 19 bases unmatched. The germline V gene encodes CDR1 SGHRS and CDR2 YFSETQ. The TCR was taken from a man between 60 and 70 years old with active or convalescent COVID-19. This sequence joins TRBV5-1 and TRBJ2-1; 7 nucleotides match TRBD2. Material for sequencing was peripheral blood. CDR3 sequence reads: CASSMEGRGRAGSEQFF. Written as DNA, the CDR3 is TGCGCCAGCAGCATGGAGGGGAGAGGGAGGGCCGGGAGTGAGCAGTTCTTC.